This TCR beta chain was documented in a study of blood T cells in healthy people across ages (dated by TCRdb to about 2015). In the study overall: Template switching captured roughly one uniquely barcoded TCR beta cDNA molecule per two T cells in model experiments. The donors were divided into four age groups: young (average roughly 17 years), middle-aged (approximately 39), aged (around 67) and long-lived (about 80). For two donors (one aged 18 to 29 and one aged 80 or older), the study analyzed two additional independent replicas of 1 million unique cDNA reads from the same blood draw. To track age-related changes in TCR beta repertoire diversity, the study relied on deep sequencing normalized with unique cDNA molecular identifiers. Beyond this particular receptor, the publication reports: Estimates of total diversity based on one million sequenced T cells were considered lower bounds and underestimates. Observed TCR beta diversity correlated strongly with the percentage of naive T cells measured by flow cytometry. As age increased, observed TCR beta diversity per million T cells dropped in a roughly linear way, and a significant reduction was already evident by age roughly 36. Compared with the aged group, the long-lived group had more naive CD4+ T cells, fewer expanded clones and increased TCR diversity, suggesting age selection. Bulk unsorted PBMC profiling prevented conclusive comparison of naive and antigen-experienced compartments. Because the CMV infection status of the donors was unknown, age-related changes in expanded clonotypes may potentially have been confounded.

The 39 donors, aged about 6 to 95 years, were systemically healthy Caucasian individuals from Russia. Around 10 milliliters of peripheral blood were collected from each donor into EDTA-treated Vacutainer tubes. Ficoll-Paque density-gradient centrifugation was used to isolate PBMCs, with at least 6.5 million per sample. Trizol reagent was used to extract total RNA from the PBMCs, yielding at least 6 micrograms per sample. For every donor, an aliquot of PBMCs went through flow cytometry to measure the percentages of naive CD45RAhigh/CD27high T cells. A word on this clonotype: Its antigen remains unidentified. Base qualities are missing; no much larger clone stands one base away.

The library was built by means of 5' RACE. Sequenced using an Illumina HiSeq 2500. A second PCR of 7 to 11 cycles was performed with a sample-barcoded 5' primer and a J-beta primer mix. A unique molecular identifier was introduced onto each TCR beta cDNA molecule by a template-switch 5' adaptor carrying 12 random nucleotides. At least 2.5 million CDR3-containing paired-end reads were obtained from each sample. The Mint cDNA synthesis kit, primed by a TRBC-specific oligonucleotide, was used to synthesize first-strand cDNA from all RNA. All cDNA was treated with uracil-DNA glycosylase and then went through a first 18-cycle PCR with the universal primers M1SS and BC2_uni_R. Per the authors' processing: For normalization, 1 million high-quality reads, each with a distinct molecular identifier, were randomly selected from each sample. Reads sharing molecular identifiers were discarded rather than binned into consensus sequences. MiTCR, set to a Q25 quality threshold and the strictest error-elimination algorithm, was used for CDR3 identification, clonotype clustering and error correction. Lower-bound total TCR beta diversity was estimated with a nonparametric unseen species model using Euler transformation. The public reads were reprocessed in TCRdb via fastp at Q25 and MiXCR, keeping in-frame beta chains. Entries are consolidated by CDR3 protein sequence, retaining the most common genes and DNA. The V and J calls were determined by TCRdb, not by the authors. This sample holds about 1 million distinct CDR3 sequences; approximately 25% were observed only once. Of the sample, approximately 0.79% is held by the ten largest clones.

Per the germline V gene (reference sequence), MNHEY is the CDR1 and SMNVEV is the CDR2. V drops 4 bases and J drops 0 bases, leaving 16 bases in between. The CDR3, from cysteine to phenylalanine, totals 17 residues. Only the CDR3 DNA stays, 51 bases, in frame from base 1. A further study also used this sample, focusing on T cells of mothers and their children. As that second study puts it: The donors were nine systemically healthy Caucasian individuals, made up of three mothers and their six children. cDNA synthesis used all of the extracted RNA, with roughly 1.5 ug of RNA in each 15 ul reaction. In the second PCR, the M1S primer introduced both the sample barcodes and 2-4 random nucleotides. Each mother yielded over 10 million TCR beta CDR3 reads and each child 2.5 million to 3 million reads. In both related and unrelated pairs, thymic selection shapes the output of TCR recombination in a similar way, with inherited differences having only a minor effect. Normalized repertoire overlap was always found to be slightly, but never significantly, higher in related mother-child pairs than in unrelated mother-child pairs. With a sensitivity of approximately 93 clones per million clonotypes, no persistent microchimeric T cell clones were detected. Deep NGS was used in the study to compare the TCR beta repertoires of mothers and children and to look for features that separate related mother-child pairs from unrelated individuals. The mean age was roughly 44 +/- 4 years for the mothers and around 10 +/- 4 years for the children. After adapters were ligated using NEBNext reagents, the libraries underwent 100+100 nt paired-end sequencing on an Illumina HiSeq 2000. To avoid cross-contamination, the mother libraries and the child libraries were prepared a month apart and sequenced in separate runs. For each donor, between roughly 500,000 and 2,100,000 distinct TCR beta clonotypes were identified. Naive TCR beta clonotypes were estimated from low-frequency clonotypes matched to each donor's FACS-determined naive share, without sorting.

This receptor chain uses TRBV27 and TRBJ1-3; the D gene is perhaps TRBD1, on 6 matching bases. The specimen was blood. This TCR was recovered from a girl aged 2 to 9 in good health. The DNA sequence is TGTGCCAGCAGTTCCCTCTCGACAGGATACTCTGGAAACACCATATATTTT. This codes for CASSSLSTGYSGNTIYF.